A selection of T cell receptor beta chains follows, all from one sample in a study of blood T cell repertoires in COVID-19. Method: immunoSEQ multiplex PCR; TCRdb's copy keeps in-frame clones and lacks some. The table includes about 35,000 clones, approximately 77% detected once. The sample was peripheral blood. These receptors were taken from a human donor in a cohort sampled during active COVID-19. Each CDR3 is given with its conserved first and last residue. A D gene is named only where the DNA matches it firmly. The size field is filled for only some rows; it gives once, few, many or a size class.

CDR3aa: CATSREAGAYEQYF
CDR3nt: TGTGCCACCAGCAGAGAGGCAGGGGCCTACGAGCAGTACTTC
j_gene: TRBJ2-7
abundance: -
v_gene: TRBV15
d_gene: -

CDR3aa: CASRASARGTEAFF
CDR3nt: TGTGCCAGCAGGGCCTCGGCCAGGGGGACTGAAGCTTTCTTT
j_gene: TRBJ1-1
abundance: -
v_gene: TRBV6-5
d_gene: TRBD1

CDR3aa: CASGGSSYGYTF
CDR3nt: TGTGCCAGCGGTGGTAGCTCCTATGGCTACACCTTC
j_gene: TRBJ1-2
abundance: medium-sized
v_gene: TRBV9
d_gene: -

CDR3aa: CASSQERVRGQETQYF
CDR3nt: TGTGCCAGCAGCCAAGAGAGGGTCAGGGGACAAGAGACCCAGTACTTC
j_gene: TRBJ2-5
abundance: -
v_gene: TRBV4-2
d_gene: -

CDR3aa: CASSLETGSGNQPQHF
CDR3nt: TGTGCCAGCAGCTTAGAAACAGGGAGCGGCAATCAGCCCCAGCATTTT
j_gene: TRBJ1-5
abundance: -
v_gene: TRBV7-9
d_gene: -

CDR3aa: CASSHRTAAFGYGYTF
CDR3nt: TGTGCCAGCAGCCACCGGACAGCTGCCTTCGGCTATGGCTACACCTTC
j_gene: TRBJ1-2
abundance: -
v_gene: TRBV7-2
d_gene: -

CDR3aa: CASRRDNGVSPQHF
CDR3nt: TGTGCCAGCAGGAGGGACAATGGGGTGAGTCCCCAGCATTTT
j_gene: TRBJ1-5
abundance: -
v_gene: TRBV2
d_gene: -

CDR3aa: CASGDRGYPQHF
CDR3nt: TGTGCCAGTGGGGACAGGGGTTACCCCCAGCATTTT
j_gene: TRBJ1-5
abundance: -
v_gene: TRBV19
d_gene: TRBD1

CDR3aa: CASSPQTGGVTDTQYF
CDR3nt: TGCGCCAGCAGCCCCCAGACAGGGGGCGTTACAGATACGCAGTATTTT
j_gene: TRBJ2-3
abundance: -
v_gene: TRBV5-1
d_gene: TRBD1

CDR3aa: CASSRPRQGVGYEQYF
CDR3nt: TGTGCCAGCAGCCGCCCCCGACAGGGGGTGGGTTACGAGCAGTACTTC
j_gene: TRBJ2-7
abundance: -
v_gene: TRBV7-2
d_gene: TRBD1

CDR3aa: CASSLQGNTEAFF
CDR3nt: TGCGCCAGCAGCCTGCAGGGCAACACTGAAGCTTTCTTT
j_gene: TRBJ1-1
abundance: once
v_gene: TRBV5-1
d_gene: -

CDR3aa: CASSVAGGRALREQYF
CDR3nt: TGTGCCAGCAGCGTAGCAGGCGGGAGGGCCCTCAGAGAGCAGTACTTC
j_gene: TRBJ2-7
abundance: -
v_gene: TRBV9
d_gene: TRBD2

CDR3aa: CASSEVRDWGEQFF
CDR3nt: TGTGCCAGCAGTGAAGTCAGGGACTGGGGTGAGCAGTTCTTC
j_gene: TRBJ2-1
abundance: -
v_gene: TRBV6-1
d_gene: -

CDR3aa: CASSLPGRPYEQYF
CDR3nt: TGTGCCAGCAGCTTACCCGGGAGGCCCTACGAGCAGTACTTC
j_gene: TRBJ2-7
abundance: few
v_gene: TRBV7-2
d_gene: TRBD2

CDR3aa: CASSFDAGTSGSEVTDTQYF
CDR3nt: TGTGCCAGCAGTTTCGACGCCGGGACTAGCGGGTCGGAAGTCACAGATACGCAGTATTTT
j_gene: TRBJ2-3
abundance: -
v_gene: TRBV6-2/TRBV6-3
d_gene: TRBD2

CDR3aa: CATSDPSQFGYTF
CDR3nt: TGTGCCACCAGTGACCCCAGTCAGTTTGGCTACACCTTC
j_gene: TRBJ1-2
abundance: -
v_gene: TRBV24-1
d_gene: -

CDR3aa: CASSALGQGYSPLHF
CDR3nt: TGTGCCAGCAGTGCCTTGGGACAGGGATATTCACCCCTCCACTTT
j_gene: TRBJ1-6
abundance: -
v_gene: TRBV6-2/TRBV6-3
d_gene: TRBD1

CDR3aa: CATSAPTGEAFF
CDR3nt: TGTGCCACCAGTGCCCCGACAGGGGAAGCTTTCTTT
j_gene: TRBJ1-1
abundance: -
v_gene: TRBV24-1
d_gene: TRBD1

CDR3aa: CASSLTGGGGYTF
CDR3nt: TGCGCCAGCAGCTTGACTGGGGGCGGTGGCTACACCTTC
j_gene: TRBJ1-2
abundance: -
v_gene: TRBV5-1
d_gene: -

CDR3aa: CASSYDRRSTDTQYF
CDR3nt: TGTGCCAGCAGCTATGACAGGCGGAGCACAGATACGCAGTATTTT
j_gene: TRBJ2-3
abundance: -
v_gene: TRBV5-4
d_gene: -